This TCR beta chain came from a study of shared clonotypes between healthy human individuals. Study context: Each donor's CD8 memory used one plate, CD8 naive two, each CD4 subset three.

Study conclusions and caveats: Around 5% was the fraction of naive CD4 clonotypes found shared across a few donors. The authors sampled blood alone, and tissue repertoires likely differ.

On this clone: Its antigen is unknown.

Sequenced by immunoSEQ multiplex PCR; TCRdb stores in-frame clones only, minus some. The sample holds some 630,000 clones, roughly 78% seen once. Those who donated were healthy HIV-negative adults, with no recent acute infections or vaccinations reported. V lost 5 bases to trimming and J lost 3 bases, with 10 bases between them. This CDR3 contains 14 residues. The germline CDR1 and CDR2 sequences are MDHEN and SYDVKM. Material for sequencing was memory CD4+ T cells sorted from blood. Subset described: CD45RA-negative fraction. The genes are TRBV28 and TRBJ1-4; D unclear. This receptor was obtained from a woman aged 25-40 years in good health. For the CDR3, the DNA is TGTGCCAGCAGTCGGGGAGGGTCTAATGAAAAACTGTTTTTT. This encodes CASSRGGSNEKLFF. Supplemented by reference TRBV28 and TRBJ1-4, the full variable domain reads DVKVTQSSRYLVKRTGEKVFLECVQDMDHENMFWYRQDPGLGLRLIYFSYDVKMKEKGDIPEGYSVSREKKERFSLILESASTNQTSMYLCASSRGGSNEKLFFGSGTQLSVL.